In its sample, the clone carrying this T cell receptor (beta chain) was seen a few times. Primers: 60 Vbeta forward and 13 Jbeta reverse. This table comes from immunoSEQ multiplex PCR, and its TCRdb copy is limited to in-frame clones, with some not included. This table has 85,000 to 130,000 clones, about 80% appearing once. This sample is part of a study of cytomegalovirus exposure and HLA in healthy donors. Between the trimmed V and J ends, which lost 6 bases and 0 bases, there was a span of 12 bases. The CDR3 consists of 14 residues. Looked up from germline, CDR1 is SGHRS and CDR2 is YFSETQ. What was sequenced was PBMCs. This receptor was taken from a woman younger than 35 in good health and CMV-seropositive. V gene TRBV5-1 combines with J gene TRBJ1-1; weak D call: TRBD1 (5 bases). CDR3 region: CASTQGGLNTEAFF. The CDR3 DNA sequence: TGCGCCAGCACCCAGGGCGGATTGAACACTGAAGCTTTCTTT.